The sequence of this TCR beta chain was determined in a study of cytomegalovirus exposure and HLA in healthy donors (dated by TCRdb to the late 2010s). Broadly, across the study: An earlier analysis of roughly 500 of the donors reported 250 to 300 Gb of sequence data and around 110 million unique TCR beta sequences obtained from around 180 million T cells. An early release that covered fewer than 800 HLA-typed donors contained around 330 gigabases of sequencing data and about 93 million unique TCR sequences. Of the 300 to 500 genotyped donors, roughly 80% were placed in the genetic ancestry cluster associated with self-reported Caucasian donors. The study was designed to test whether signatures of past pathogen exposure could be identified by cataloging public T cell receptors. The study used immunosequencing to profile the T cell repertoires of approximately 630 subjects and linked those repertoires to cytomegalovirus serostatus. Besides the first cohort of some 670 subjects, a separate validation cohort made up of 120 different subjects was used. To predict cytomegalovirus infection status, the study brought together high-throughput TCR immunosequencing, statistical association of individual TCRs with disease status, and machine learning. A later analysis re-analyzed previously published TCR beta repertoires from roughly 690 donors and added high-resolution HLA genotyping to study TCR occurrence patterns. In the later analysis, no new phenotypic data were used to find candidate immune exposures; instead, reliance was placed on TCR beta sequences and their occurrence across donors. An earlier analysis of 587 of the donors applied high-throughput TCR beta sequencing to assess whether each TCR beta V gene segment acted as functional or pseudogenic. Donor age, sex, ethnicity and CMV serostatus were collected together with the repertoire data. In a later genetic analysis, genome-wide SNP genotypes for about three fifths of the roughly 670 donors were used, and that subset was treated as a discovery cohort. Every discovery cohort repertoire had been produced on one sequencing platform. HLA typing covered class I and class II loci at four-digit resolution. The number of donors typed differed by locus, with roughly 629-640 for A, B, C, DRB1 and DQB1, about 500 for DQA1, 600 to 610 for DPA1, and roughly 450 for DPB1. About five DR-DQ haplotypes were handled as single units for association and clustering, since linkage in the cohort was strong. Among roughly 400 genotyped donors of the cohort, an average of around 220,000 unique TCR beta nucleotide sequences was sequenced per donor, of which 15% to 20% were non-productive. What the work shows at the level of the full study, not this receptor alone: According to a later genetic analysis, donors in an Asian-associated ancestry cluster had fewer N-insertions in productive TCRs than the approximately 610-donor mean. A later analysis found that TCR association rates varied across HLA loci, with DRB1 alleles showing the most associated TCRs and HLA-C alleles the fewest. In a later analysis, most CMV-associated TCR beta chains were found to appear HLA-restricted, with HLA associations seemingly driven largely by CMV exposure. For the cohort, immune exposure information was limited to CMV serostatus. While some public TCRs were present in many individuals, most TCR sequences turned up only very rarely across donors. In an earlier analysis of some 550 of the donors, most TCR beta V segments were observed in productive rearrangements about 87% or about 30% of the time, broadly matching IMGT annotations. A total of roughly 160 TCR beta chains were listed by the study as associated with cytomegalovirus. Sequencing depth was assumed to be roughly uniform across donors in the presence/absence analyses, though that assumption may not hold. When HLA alleles, especially DR and DQ, strongly co-occurred, attributing TCR associations to individual alleles was difficult. Compared with equally common non-associated chains, HLA-associated TCR beta chains in a later analysis were more clonally expanded and had lower generation probabilities. Some IMGT-functional V segments, including TRBV6-2 and TRBV6-3, could not be told apart with the 87-base-pair reads, so those segments were excluded. Specific HLA alleles were associated with 16,951 TCR beta sequences at a false discovery rate of 0.05 in a later analysis. Because HLA typing was unavailable for some donors at each locus, only the typed subset was used in association tests. A few of the identified cytomegalovirus-associated TCR beta chains were confirmed in vitro to be specific for cytomegalovirus antigens. A further reported finding was that TCR beta sequences accurately predicted the HLA-A and HLA-B alleles for most subjects in the first cohort. V-gene and J-gene trimming of TCR beta chains was associated with a missense DCLRE1C variant in a later genetic analysis, and the association was replicated in an independent cohort. It was suggested by the authors that the approach could potentially be generalized to other disease states and immunological phenotypes. Because counts were too low, roughly 18 rarely observed V segments, including chromosome 9 orphons, were left out of the earlier analysis of 500 to 750 of the donors. The classifier was reported to diagnose cytomegalovirus status with high specificity and sensitivity in both the original cohort and the validation cohort. This cohort had only TCR beta chains sequenced, and the lack of alpha or paired-chain data limited which features could be detected. In a later analysis, several top co-occurrence clusters were reported to appear linked to parvovirus B19, influenza, CMV and Epstein-Barr virus. Correlated functional status among segregating V segments might reflect linkage disequilibrium, but an unknown experimental factor could not be ruled out. A cluster of highly shared sequence variants was judged likely to be a technical artifact of the sequencing pipeline.

The cohort was made up of about 610 healthy bone marrow donors. At the time of sampling, all cohort members were nominally healthy, though unrecorded immune exposures were likely present. The donor tested CMV seropositive, placing the donor among the approximately 290 seropositive members of the cohort. Every donor gave a peripheral blood sample, and the peripheral blood mononuclear cells from that sample were used for TCR beta sequencing. Genomic DNA extraction from the blood cell samples was performed with the Qiagen DNeasy Blood Extraction Kit. The V end loses 6 bases and the J end loses 11 bases, and a stretch of 16 bases separates them. The CDR1 and CDR2 encoded by the germline V gene are MDHEN and SYDVKM. The CDR3 covers 12 residues, taking in both the cysteine and the phenylalanine. Solely the CDR3 DNA is kept, with 36 bases framed from the first base. This clone appeared a few times. No cognate antigen has been identified for it. Per-nucleotide qualities are absent, and no much larger clonotype sits a single base away.

Library prep was done by the immunoSEQ multiplex PCR assay. For the multiplex PCR, a mixture combining 60 forward primers for TCR Vbeta segments and 13 reverse primers for TCR Jbeta segments was used. The CDR3 region of rearranged TCR beta genes was amplified from genomic DNA with a multiplex PCR assay. Amplified TCR beta libraries were sequenced as 87-base-pair reads on the Illumina HiSeq System. In the paper's pipeline: Across the 670 or so repertoires, a later analysis counted 60 million to 90 million unique TCR beta chains, roughly 11 million of which were shared by at least two donors. Raw reads were error-corrected and collapsed into unique sequences with a nearest-neighbor algorithm that merged closely related sequences to remove PCR and sequencing errors. V, D and J gene segments were assigned by aligning CDR3 sequences to IMGT reference sequences. Each retained sequence needed at least a six-nucleotide match to both a V gene segment and a J gene segment. Rearrangements were called productive when the CDR3 lacked stop codons and stayed in frame with V and J; all others were non-productive. Following IMGT convention, CDR3 was defined as the stretch from the second conserved V-encoded cysteine up to the conserved J-encoded phenylalanine. The earlier analysis of about 570 of the donors excluded any sequence lacking an unambiguous match to a single V gene segment. An earlier analysis of approximately 590 of the donors classified V segments as functional when productive rearrangements were above 56.7% and as segregating when the standard deviation between donors was above 5%. A statistical classification framework was built to diagnose cytomegalovirus status from the catalog of TCR beta chain sequences. A later analysis assigned V and J genes by comparing TCR nucleotide sequences with IMGT/GENE-DB human TR gene sequences. In a later analysis, CDR3 sequences and most-parsimonious VDJ recombination scenarios were assigned using the TCRdist pipeline. In a later analysis, each TCR beta chain was defined by its CDR3 amino acid sequence together with its V-gene family, and reads without a unique V-gene family were excluded. To address suspected cross-contamination and a sequencing artifact, a later analysis removed 450 to 700 highly shared, low-generation-probability nucleotide sequences. A later analysis calculated a clonal expansion index for each public chain from normalized within-repertoire ranks of inferred template counts. In a later analysis, generation probabilities were computed with a VDJ recombination model fitted to out-of-frame rearrangements, and the resulting probabilities were checked against IGoR. In a later analysis, hypergeometric tests were used to score TCR-TCR, TCR-HLA and TCR-CMV co-occurrence, with a repertoire-size bias correction applied to TCR pairs. False discovery rates were estimated in a later analysis by permuting HLA or CMV assignments 20 times. In a later analysis, co-occurring TCRs were grouped using DBSCAN, with TCRdist sequence similarity added in when clustering inside HLA-allele-positive subsets. Co-occurrence clustering excluded repertoires with fewer than 30,000 or more than 120,000 public chains, plus five with anomalous nucleotide sharing. Entries here come from immuneACCESS through TCRdb and include only in-frame sequences with V and J called. Some clones fail to appear in such tables; in the studies checked, an unresolved V gene covers under half of the shortfall, and the cause of the remainder is unknown. The V and J calls and clone size were taken over from that table, and D and trimming were inferred from the DNA. Across this sample there are some 98,000 clones, with approximately 9% seen only once. Around 4.9% of the sample is held by the ten biggest clonotypes.

Recombination connected TRBV28 to TRBJ1-1; TRBD1 might be the D gene, on 5 matching bases. This receptor was taken from a man aged 45-65 years in good health and CMV-seropositive. Sequencing was done on a sample of PBMCs. The nucleotide sequence reads TGTGCCAGCAGGCCCGGCAGGGTAGAGGCTTTCTTT. It translates to CASRPGRVEAFF.